The T cell receptor beta chain under discussion was sequenced for a study of blood T cell repertoires in COVID-19. V shed 8 bases and J shed 4 bases, with 15 bases lying between them. CDR1 is MNHEY, CDR2 SVGAGI, per germline. There are 13 residues in the CDR3. Libraries were prepared by immunoSEQ multiplex PCR; TCRdb keeps only in-frame clonotypes and omits some of them. The table has roughly 200,000 clones, roughly 89% seen once. The sequence came from a woman aged 18-29 years who had recovered from COVID-19. The genes are TRBV6-5 and TRBJ2-7; a possible D gene is TRBD1 (6 bases). What was sequenced was peripheral blood. This CDR3 is CASGITGRYEQYF. The CDR3 DNA sequence: TGTGCCAGCGGGATAACAGGGAGATACGAGCAGTACTTC.